This T cell receptor beta chain originates from a study of T cells in Graves' hyperthyroidism and ophthalmopathy. Investigators excluded patients with uncontrolled infection, other autoimmune disease, pregnancy or lactation. General study findings and limits: The model's output predicted ophthalmopathy at a median of roughly 6 months prior to onset.

The V segment lost 4 bases and the J segment 4 bases; nucleotides outside the gene matches: 6. CDR3 size: 14 residues. Germline lookup yields CDR1 SGHNT and CDR2 YYREEE (reference sequence). Worth noting for this clonotype: No antigen is known for it.

The source material, RNA transcripts, was used to amplify TCR beta CDR3 regions. When the TCR CDR3 underwent first-round RT-PCR, the HTBI primer set was used. MiXCR, applied by TCRdb to the multiplex PCR reads, yields one record per CDR3 protein. The sample shows hundreds of thousands of distinct CDR3 sequences, approximately 14% of them seen only once. V is TRBV5-4 and J is TRBJ1-2, with 8 nucleotides matching TRBD1. Material for sequencing was blood. The sequence was obtained from a woman under 30 with Graves' hyperthyroidism. CDR3 DNA sequence: TGTGCCAGCAGCGAGGGACAGGACAGCTATGGCTACACCTTC. Translation: CASSEGQDSYGYTF.